Below, 30 T cell receptor beta chains from the same sample are listed, as sequenced in a study of early T cells in non-severe SARS-CoV-2 infection. Each CDR3 protein gets one entry after TCRdb re-called the 5' RACE reads with MiXCR. The data show about 50,000 distinct CDR3 sequences, around a tenth seen once. This specimen was whole blood, taken at baseline. Every receptor here comes from an adult who was a healthcare worker with PCR-confirmed SARS-CoV-2 infection or an uninfected control (not recorded which).

This clonotype was counted at least ten times. The rearrangement links TRBV20-1 to TRBJ1-2, with 7 bases that match TRBD1. Germline V lookup: CDR1 DFQATT, CDR2 SNEGSKA (reference sequence). This CDR3 contains 14 residues. With V trimmed by 2 bases and J by 2 bases, 5 bases remained unmatched. The CDR3 DNA follows: TGCAGTGCTAGAAGGACAGGATCGAACTATGGCTACACCTTC. It is translated as CSARRTGSNYGYTF.

The chain has TRBV20-1 and TRBJ2-2; the match to TRBD2 covers 7 bases. The length of the CDR3 is 14 residues. CDR1 is DFQATT and CDR2 is SNEGSKA in the germline V gene (reference sequence). Trimming at V came to 3 bases and at J to 4 bases, leaving 5 bases not matched to a gene. The CDR3 sequence is CSARASGLTGELFF. The CDR3 nucleotides are TGCAGTGCTAGGGCTAGCGGTCTCACCGGGGAGCTGTTTTTT.

This clonotype was observed at least ten times. This rearrangement joins TRBV18 to TRBJ2-6, with TRBD1 identical over 8 bases. Per germline, CDR1 KGHSH and CDR2 LQKENI. CDR3 size: 17 residues. The trim removed 2 bases at V and 1 base at J, leaving 4 bases unmatched. DNA for the CDR3: TGTGCCAGCTCACCAGGGACAGGCTTGTCTGGGGCCAACGTCCTGACTTTC. This encodes CASSPGTGLSGANVLTF.

This clonotype has a handful of counts. The V gene is TRBV6-6, the J gene TRBJ2-1, with D unresolved. The V end lost 0 bases, the J end lost 10 bases, and 10 bases lay between the germline ends. Germline V lookup: CDR1 MNHNY, CDR2 SVGAGI (reference sequence). This CDR3 contains 13 residues. The CDR3 region has the DNA TGTGCCAGCAGTTACTCCGCAGCCGCCGAGCAGTTCTTC. As protein: CASSYSAAAEQFF.

This clonotype was counted only a few times. This may stem from a read error, because a much larger clone lies one nucleotide away. This sequence joins TRBV15 and TRBJ2-3, with 8 bases that match TRBD1. CDR3 size: 16 residues. Germline CDR1 and CDR2: LNHNV and YYDKDF (reference sequence). V trimming: 0 bases; J trimming: 1 base; junction bases outside the gene matches: 3. CDR3 residues: CATSRDLGQGTDTQYF. The CDR3 DNA reads TGTGCCACCAGCAGAGATCTGGGACAGGGCACAGATACGCAGTATTTT.

This clonotype is deemed medium-sized. V and J are TRBV2 and TRBJ2-2; no clear D gene. V dropped 4 bases and J dropped 6 bases, with 0 bases sitting between them. The CDR3 is 10 amino acids. In germline, CDR1 is SNHLY, CDR2 FYNNEI. The CDR3 region is CASSAGELFF. The CDR3 nucleotides are TGTGCCAGCAGTGCCGGGGAGCTGTTTTTT.

This clonotype was detected a few times. The gene calls are TRBV11-2 and TRBJ2-5; D gene unclear. V lost 5 bases, J lost 4 bases, and 11 bases lay in between. This CDR3 comprises 13 residues. The germline V gene encodes CDR1 SGHAT and CDR2 FQNNGV. CDR3 sequence: CASSPSPGETQYF. CDR3 nucleotide sequence: TGTGCCAGCAGCCCCTCACCGGGAGAGACCCAGTACTTC.

This clonotype was seen a few times. V gene TRBV6-2 or TRBV6-3 combines with J gene TRBJ1-5; TRBD1 agrees at 8 bases. CDR1 is MNHEY, CDR2 SVGEGT, per germline. This CDR3 has 14 residues. The ends lost 6 bases at V and 6 bases at J; junction bases unmatched: 7. CDR3 nucleotide sequence: TGTGCCAGCAGGACCGGGACAGGATTTCAGCCCCAGCATTTT. It yields the protein CASRTGTGFQPQHF.

This clonotype was recorded many times. The rearrangement links TRBV29-1 to TRBJ1-2; no clear D gene. Trimming left V 6 bases short and J 2 bases short, with 13 bases between. Germline loops: CDR1 SQVTM, CDR2 ANQGSEA. CDR3 length: 13 residues. The DNA of the CDR3 is TGCAGCGTGGCCGGGTTTCTGAACTATGGCTACACCTTC. Translated: CSVAGFLNYGYTF.

This clonotype has more than one count but fewer than ten. This sequence joins TRBV5-1 and TRBJ2-3; D unclear. V lost 4 bases to trimming and J lost 2 bases, with 14 bases between them. CDR3 length equals 15 residues. In germline, CDR1 is SGHRS, CDR2 YFSETQ. CDR3 sequence reads: CASSPVGSPTDTQYF. The CDR3 DNA reads as TGCGCCAGCAGCCCGGTGGGGTCTCCCACAGATACGCAGTATTTT. The full variable domain, in which reference TRBV5-1 and TRBJ2-3 provide the parts outside the CDR3, is KAGVTQTPRYLIKTRGQQVTLSCSPISGHRSVSWYQQTPGQGLQFLFEYFSETQRNKGNFPGRFSGRQFSNSRSEMNVSTLELGDSALYLCASSPVGSPTDTQYFGPGTRLTVL.

The chain uses TRBV20-1 and TRBJ2-1; TRBD2 matches 7 bases. This CDR3 region has 14 residues. Germline CDR1 DFQATT, CDR2 SNEGSKA (reference sequence). V was pared by 0 bases and J by 5 bases, with 4 bases of the junction left unmatched. CDR3 sequence reads: CSARDTGLNNEQFF. CDR3 DNA sequence: TGCAGTGCTAGAGATACGGGACTAAACAATGAGCAGTTCTTC.

This clonotype was detected ten times or more. Here the CDR3 reads CATSLGVTDTQYF. CDR3 nucleotides: TGTGCCACCAGCTTGGGGGTCACAGATACGCAGTATTTT. The chain uses TRBV24-1 and TRBJ2-3; possibly TRBD1 or TRBD2 for D (5 bases each). Germline V gives CDR1 KGHDR, CDR2 SFDVKD. CDR3 size: 13 residues. Trimming took off 7 bases at V and 2 bases at J, with 9 bases between the two ends.

The sample holds many counts of this clonotype. The chain combines TRBV11-2 with TRBJ2-5; D perhaps matches TRBD2 (6 bases). CDR1 and CDR2 (germline): SGHAT, FQNNGV. Trimming left V 5 bases short and J 4 bases short, with 17 bases between. The CDR3 runs to 15 residues. The CDR3 nucleotides read TGTGCCAGCAGCCCTGAGACCCGGGGAGGAGAGACCCAGTACTTC. Translating it yields CASSPETRGGETQYF.

This clonotype occurred a few times. The V call is TRBV20-1, the J call TRBJ2-1; the D gene is possibly TRBD2 (6 bases). CDR3 size: 14 residues. V lost 3 bases to trimming and J lost 2 bases, with 11 bases between them. CDR1 is DFQATT, CDR2 SNEGSKA, per germline (reference sequence). CDR3 protein: CSASRGSTYNEQFF. Here the CDR3 DNA reads TGCAGTGCTAGTCGGGGGAGTACCTACAATGAGCAGTTCTTC.

This clonotype was recorded at least ten times. The rearrangement uses TRBV28 and TRBJ2-7, with D maybe TRBD2 (6 bases). V dropped 5 bases and J dropped 3 bases, with 11 bases sitting between them. This CDR3 is built from 13 residues. Germline lookup yields CDR1 MDHEN and CDR2 SYDVKM. The CDR3 nucleotides are TGTGCCAGCAGTCCGTACGGGAGCTACGAGCAGTACTTC. This codes for CASSPYGSYEQYF.

This chain joins TRBV6-2 or TRBV6-3 and TRBJ1-1, with 9 bases matching TRBD1. Unmatched junction bases numbered 8, after V lost 5 bases and J lost 1 base. The V gene's germline CDR1 is MNHEY and CDR2 SVGEGT. The CDR3 contains 16 residues. CDR3 protein: CASSQARTGANTEAFF. The CDR3 DNA follows: TGTGCCAGCAGTCAAGCAAGGACAGGGGCGAACACTGAAGCTTTCTTT.

This clonotype was seen a handful of times. Here the CDR3 reads CASSLDAGGTEAFF. The CDR3 DNA follows: TGTGCCAGCTCACTGGACGCAGGAGGGACTGAAGCTTTCTTT. This chain connects TRBV18 to TRBJ1-1, with D unresolved. Germline V gives CDR1 KGHSH, CDR2 LQKENI. V shed 4 bases and J shed 5 bases, with 14 bases lying between them. The CDR3 is made up of 14 amino acids.

The sample holds many counts of this clonotype. The chain combines TRBV7-9 with TRBJ2-1; D gene uncertain. The CDR3 is 11 amino acids. The ends were cut back, 5 bases at V and 10 bases at J, with 9 bases in the middle. The germline V gene encodes CDR1 SEHNR and CDR2 FQNEAQ (reference sequence). CDR3 in DNA: TGTGCCAGCAGCCTCCTTAGGGAGCAGTTCTTC. This translates into CASSLLREQFF.

This clonotype came up a few times. The J gene is TRBJ2-3, the V gene TRBV6-2 or TRBV6-3, with 7 nucleotides matching TRBD1. The CDR3 spans 18 residues. With V trimmed by 4 bases and J by 2 bases, 15 bases remained unmatched. Germline V CDR1 and CDR2: MNHEY, SVGEGT. CDR3 DNA sequence: TGTGCCAGCAGTTCCTCGGCCATGGACAGGCCTTTCACAGATACGCAGTATTTT. Translation: CASSSSAMDRPFTDTQYF.

This clonotype has a handful of counts. The chain recombines TRBV12-3 or TRBV12-4 with TRBJ1-1; D unclear. V was pared by 5 bases and J by 8 bases, with 18 bases between. This CDR3 has 14 amino acids. The CDR3 DNA is TGTGCCAGCAGTCCACGGATAGGGCCTTCGGAAGCTTTCTTT. Its translation: CASSPRIGPSEAFF.

This clonotype was observed at least ten times. The CDR3 spells CASRSPRTDNEKLFF. CDR3 coding DNA: TGTGCCAGTCGCTCACCGCGGACGGATAATGAAAAACTGTTTTTT. This chain links TRBV19 with TRBJ1-4; D gene ambiguous. The CDR3 loop spans 15 amino acids. The germline V gene encodes CDR1 LNHDA and CDR2 SQIVND (reference sequence). V was trimmed by 8 bases and J by 4 bases, leaving 17 bases between them.

The chain couples TRBV2 to TRBJ2-1, with 8 bases lining up with TRBD2. Germline trimming cut 10 bases from V and 6 bases from J; bases unmatched to any gene: 11. Germline lookup yields CDR1 SNHLY and CDR2 FYNNEI. This CDR3 has 14 residues. DNA for the CDR3: TGTGCCAACATCCCGGGACTAGGTGGCAATGAGCAGTTCTTC. As protein: CANIPGLGGNEQFF.

This clonotype came up many times. The chain joins TRBV28 to TRBJ1-6; D is uncertain. The germline CDR1 and CDR2 sequences are MDHEN and SYDVKM. V gave up 7 bases and J gave up 0 bases, with 7 bases separating them. The CDR3 contains 14 residues. CDR3 sequence: CASTASSYNSPLHF. CDR3 DNA sequence: TGTGCCAGCACGGCGAGCTCCTATAATTCACCCCTCCACTTT.

The chain carries TRBV3-1 and TRBJ1-2; TRBD1 is a possible D gene (6 bases). The V end was cut by 6 bases, the J end by 5 bases, with 7 bases between. The CDR3 totals 11 residues. Germline V gene data show CDR1 as LGHDT and CDR2 as YNNKEL (reference sequence). DNA of the CDR3: TGTGCCAGCAGGGGGACATATGGCTACACCTTC. Its translation is CASRGTYGYTF.

This clonotype occurred a few times. The chain's CDR3 is CAPAPRLVVWLVTQYF. Here the CDR3 DNA reads TGTGCCCCAGCCCCCCGACTAGTCGTATGGCTAGTTACGCAGTATTTT. J is TRBJ2-3 and V is TRBV24-1; TRBD2 might be the D (6 bases). There are 16 residues in the CDR3. V lost 12 bases and J 8 bases, leaving 29 bases between the germline ends. From germline, CDR1 is KGHDR and CDR2 SFDVKD.

In this sample, this clonotype turned up many times. The V and J genes are TRBV7-2 and TRBJ2-7, with D perhaps matching TRBD1 or TRBD2 (5 bases each). V was trimmed by 2 bases and J by 6 bases, leaving 14 bases between them. Germline CDR1 is SGHTA and CDR2 is FQGNSA. This CDR3 has 14 residues. The CDR3 protein is CASSLSGTVGEQYF. CDR3 nucleotide sequence: TGTGCCAGCAGCTTATCGGGGACGGTAGGCGAGCAGTACTTC.

This clonotype was counted many times. The rearrangement joins TRBV4-1 to TRBJ2-7; 9 bases fit TRBD2. The germline gives CDR1 MGHRA, CDR2 YSYEKL. After removal of 4 bases from V and 4 bases from J, the junction contained 14 bases not matched to a gene. This CDR3 has 17 amino acids. CDR3 region: CASSPGYGGRAFYEQYF. The CDR3 DNA reads TGCGCCAGCAGCCCCGGTTATGGCGGGAGGGCCTTTTACGAGCAGTACTTC.

This clonotype was recorded a few times. This chain joins TRBV10-1 and TRBJ2-3; 11 nucleotides align to TRBD2. The CDR3 consists of 15 residues. CDR1 WNHNN and CDR2 SYGVQD come from the germline V gene (reference sequence). Losses at the gene ends were 4 bases for V and 2 bases for J; bases not matched to a gene: 2. CDR3 sequence (DNA): TGCGCCAGCAGTGGACTAGCGGGGCTCACAGATACGCAGTATTTT. This gives the protein CASSGLAGLTDTQYF.

The chain combines TRBV7-9 with TRBJ2-1; D call uncertain. The CDR3 contains 12 residues. V was cut by 2 bases and J by 5 bases, with 4 bases left in between. Per germline, CDR1 SEHNR and CDR2 FQNEAQ (reference sequence). In DNA, the CDR3 is TGTGCCAGCAGCTTACAAGACAATGAGCAGTTCTTC. Translating gives CASSLQDNEQFF. Looking up the rest from reference TRBV7-9 and TRBJ2-1 gives the full variable domain: DTGVSQNPRHKITKRGQNVTFRCDPISEHNRLYWYRQTLGQGPEFLTYFQNEAQLEKSRLLSDRFSAERPKGSFSTLEIQRTEQGDSAMYLCASSLQDNEQFFGPGTRLTVL.

The chain carries TRBV11-2 and TRBJ2-3; 10 bases line up with TRBD2. The germline V gene encodes CDR1 SGHAT and CDR2 FQNNGV. The CDR3 covers 15 residues. Trimming cost V 2 bases and J 3 bases; bases outside gene matches: 2. CDR3 sequence (DNA): TGTGCCAGCAGCTTAAGCGGGGGGGAAACAGATACGCAGTATTTT. As protein: CASSLSGGETDTQYF. Filled out from reference TRBV11-2 and TRBJ2-3, the complete variable domain reads EAGVAQSPRYKIIEKRQSVAFWCNPISGHATLYWYQQILGQGPKLLIQFQNNGVVDDSQLPKDRFSAERLKGVDSTLKIQPAKLEDSAVYLCASSLSGGETDTQYFGPGTRLTVL.